The text below deals with one T cell receptor beta chain. The data were taken from a study of blood T cell repertoires in COVID-19. Across the whole study: PBMCs, B-cell-depleted T cells, or T cells were the source of the cDNA or gDNA that made up the material.

Germline CDR1 is MNHEY and CDR2 is SMNVEV (reference sequence). The CDR3 extends over 14 amino acids. V lost 3 bases to trimming and J lost 4 bases; unmatched junction nucleotides: 3. Self-reported history from a screening survey and questionnaire set each donor's cohort. Methods used by the authors: Using reference gene primer amplification, nucleated cell counts were estimated. TCRdb's table, derived via immunoSEQ multiplex PCR, lists solely in-frame clones and lacks some. The V and J calls and clone size were taken over from that table, and D and trimming were inferred from the DNA. Found here are 150,000 to 200,000 clones, more than 75% of them singletons; the top ten hold 0.95% to 1.5%.

This sequence joins TRBV27 and TRBJ2-1, with 7 bases matching TRBD2. The clonotype comes from a human donor with acute COVID-19. The donor label of this sample is uncertain. Sequencing used PBMCs or T cells enriched from blood (not recorded which). CDR3 sequence: CASSFQRGYNEQFF. The CDR3 DNA reads as TGTGCCAGCAGTTTTCAGCGGGGTTACAATGAGCAGTTCTTC.